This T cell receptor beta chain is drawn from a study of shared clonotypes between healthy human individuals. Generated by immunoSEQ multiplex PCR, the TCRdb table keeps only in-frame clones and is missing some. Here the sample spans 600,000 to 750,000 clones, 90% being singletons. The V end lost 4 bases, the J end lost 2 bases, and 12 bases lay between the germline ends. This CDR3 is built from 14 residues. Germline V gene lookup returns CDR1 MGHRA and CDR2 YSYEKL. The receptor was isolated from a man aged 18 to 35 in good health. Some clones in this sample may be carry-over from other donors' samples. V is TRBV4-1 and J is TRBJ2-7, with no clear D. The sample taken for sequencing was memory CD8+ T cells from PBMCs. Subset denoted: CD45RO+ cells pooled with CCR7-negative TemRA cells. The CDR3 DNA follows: TGCGCCAGCAGCCTTGTCCAGGATGCCTACGAGCAGTACTTC. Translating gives CASSLVQDAYEQYF.